This paragraph reports one T cell receptor (beta chain). The data were taken from a study of T cells in tumors after PD-1 blockade. The overall study: Patients had no prior checkpoint blockade, systemic immunosuppressants, or anti-cancer therapy within 4 weeks.

CDR3 length equals 15 residues. V lost 4 bases to trimming and J lost 0 bases, with 7 bases between them. Looked up from germline, CDR1 is SGHTA and CDR2 is FQGNSA. The data were produced by immunoSEQ multiplex PCR, yet TCRdb's version contains in-frame clones alone and is incomplete. Among nearly 25,000 clones, roughly 80% were seen once, and the ten largest hold 12%. The clonotype originates from a human donor with basal cell carcinoma. The chain has TRBV7-2 and TRBJ1-6; D call uncertain. The sequences come from PBMCs, collected after anti-PD-1 treatment. In nucleotides, the CDR3 is TGTGCCAGCAGCTCCCGGAGCTCCTATAATTCACCCCTCCACTTT. It is translated as CASSSRSSYNSPLHF. The full variable domain, in which reference TRBV7-2 and TRBJ1-6 provide the parts outside the CDR3, is GAGVSQSPSNKVTEKGKDVELRCDPISGHTALYWYRQSLGQGLEFLIYFQGNSAPDKSGLPSDRFSAERTGGSVSTLTIQRTQQEDSAVYLCASSSRSSYNSPLHFGNGTRLTVT.